This T cell receptor (beta chain) came from a study of T cells after yellow fever vaccination. The wider study: Libraries from low-cell-number fractions were prepared with the SMART-Seq v4 Ultra Low Input RNA kit.

5'RACE template switching added a universal primer site and UMIs to TCR cDNA. TCRdb re-called the 5' RACE reads with MiXCR, one entry per CDR3 protein. The table has hundreds of thousands of distinct CDR3 sequences, roughly 6.2% seen once; the top ten hold around 16%. Study-level findings and limits: Booster sampling recovered most clones from primary vaccination (approximately 97% CD4, roughly 86% CD8). Abundant clonotypes from the bulk population could get into FACS-sorted repertoires as contaminants.

This clonotype showed up just a few times. Its antigen is undetermined. The V gene's germline CDR1 is SGHTA and CDR2 FQGNSA. The CDR3 length is 15 residues. V shed 5 bases and J shed 2 bases, with 15 bases lying between them. The starting material was PBMCs, obtained 5 days after the yellow fever booster vaccination. The sequence was collected from a man aged 25 to 45 who received the YFV17D yellow fever vaccine. This rearrangement joins TRBV7-2 to TRBJ2-5, with no clear D. The DNA for the CDR3 is TGTGCCAGCAGCCCTGACCCATATGTACAAGAGACCCAGTACTTC. Its protein is CASSPDPYVQETQYF.